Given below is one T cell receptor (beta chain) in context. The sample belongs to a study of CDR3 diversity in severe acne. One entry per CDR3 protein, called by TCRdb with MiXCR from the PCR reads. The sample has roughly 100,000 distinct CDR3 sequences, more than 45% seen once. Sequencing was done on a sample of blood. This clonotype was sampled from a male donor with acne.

CDR3 residues: CASGRSGTYEQYF. The CDR3 DNA reads TGTGCCAGCGGAAGGTCAGGGACCTACGAGCAGTACTTC. The chain uses TRBV7-4 and TRBJ2-7; TRBD1 is a possible D gene (5 bases). The CDR3 sequence is 13 residues long. Trimming stripped 8 bases from V and 2 bases from J, with 13 bases between. CDR1 is SGHVT, CDR2 SQSDAQ, per germline.